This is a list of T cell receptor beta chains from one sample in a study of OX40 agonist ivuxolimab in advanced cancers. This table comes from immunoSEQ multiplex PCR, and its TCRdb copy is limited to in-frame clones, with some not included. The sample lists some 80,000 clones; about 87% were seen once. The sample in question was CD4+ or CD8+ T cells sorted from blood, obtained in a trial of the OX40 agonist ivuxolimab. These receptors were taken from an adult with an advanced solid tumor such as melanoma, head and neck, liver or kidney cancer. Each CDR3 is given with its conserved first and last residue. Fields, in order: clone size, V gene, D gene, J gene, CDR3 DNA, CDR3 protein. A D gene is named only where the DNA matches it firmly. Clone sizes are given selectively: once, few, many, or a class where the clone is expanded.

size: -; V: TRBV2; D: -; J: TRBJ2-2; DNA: TGTGCCAGCAGTGAACTTTCGTCTCGAATGGCGGGGGAGCTGTTTTTT; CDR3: CASSELSSRMAGELFF
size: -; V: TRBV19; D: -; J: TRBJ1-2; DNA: TGTGCCAGTAGTACACCCCAGGGCTATGGCTACACCTTC; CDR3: CASSTPQGYGYTF
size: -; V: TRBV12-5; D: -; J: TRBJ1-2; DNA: TGTGCTAGTGTAAGGGACACGTCCTATGGCTACACCTTC; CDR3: CASVRDTSYGYTF
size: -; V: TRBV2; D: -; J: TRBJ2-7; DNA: TGTGCCAGCAGTGATGGGCAGGGGTTTGGCGAGCAGTACTTC; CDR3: CASSDGQGFGEQYF
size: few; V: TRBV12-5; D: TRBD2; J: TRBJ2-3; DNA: TGTGCTAGTGGTTGGTACGGGGGACTAGCAACTGATACGCAGTATTTT; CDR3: CASGWYGGLATDTQYF
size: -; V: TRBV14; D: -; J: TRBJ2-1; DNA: TGTGCCAGCAGCCAAATGCCCTTCAATGAGCAGTTCTTC; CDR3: CASSQMPFNEQFF
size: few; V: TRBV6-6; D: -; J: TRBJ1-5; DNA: TGTGCCAGCAGGCTACAGGGACACCAGCCCCAGCATTTT; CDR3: CASRLQGHQPQHF
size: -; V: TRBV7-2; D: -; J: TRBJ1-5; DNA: TGTGCCAGCAGCTTAAGTCCGGCAAAGCCCCAGCATTTT; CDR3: CASSLSPAKPQHF
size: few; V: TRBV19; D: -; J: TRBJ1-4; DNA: TGTGCCAGTAGCTTTCAGGGATTGCTGTTTTTT; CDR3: CASSFQGLLFF
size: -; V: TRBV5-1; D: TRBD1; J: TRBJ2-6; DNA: TGCGCCAGCAGCACCCTGACAGGGGGCGCGGCTGGGGCCAACGTCCTGACTTTC; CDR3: CASSTLTGGAAGANVLTF
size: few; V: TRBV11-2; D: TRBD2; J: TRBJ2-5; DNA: TGTGCCAGCAGCTTTGCGGGAGCCACCCAGTACTTC; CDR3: CASSFAGATQYF
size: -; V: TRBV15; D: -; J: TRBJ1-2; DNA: TGTGCCACCAGCAGAGGTGGTTCCCCCTATGGCTACACCTTC; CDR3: CATSRGGSPYGYTF
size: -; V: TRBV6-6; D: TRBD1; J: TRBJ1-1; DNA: TGTGCCAGCAGCCCCTCCGGGACAGGGGCCACTGAAGCTTTCTTT; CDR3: CASSPSGTGATEAFF
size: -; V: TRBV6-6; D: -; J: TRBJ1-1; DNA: TGTGCCAGCAGTTACGGTGGGGCGACCACTGAAGCTTTCTTT; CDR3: CASSYGGATTEAFF
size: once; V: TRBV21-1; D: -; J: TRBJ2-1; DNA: TGTGCCAGCAGCAAAGGGGGCTTTTTGGGCTCCTACAATGAGCAGTTCTTC; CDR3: CASSKGGFLGSYNEQFF
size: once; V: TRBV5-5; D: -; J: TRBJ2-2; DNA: TGTGCCAGCAGCTTGGCAGGGAACACCGGGGAGCTGTTTTTT; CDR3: CASSLAGNTGELFF
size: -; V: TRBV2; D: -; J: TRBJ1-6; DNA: TGTGCCAGCAGTGAACGGCCAGGCGATAATTCACCCCTCCACTTT; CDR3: CASSERPGDNSPLHF
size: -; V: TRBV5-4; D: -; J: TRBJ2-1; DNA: TGTGCCAGCAGCCTCCGGGATGAGCAGTTCTTC; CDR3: CASSLRDEQFF
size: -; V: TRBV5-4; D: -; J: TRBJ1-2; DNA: TGTGCCAGCAGCTCCCCGGCTGCTAACTATGGCTACACCTTC; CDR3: CASSSPAANYGYTF
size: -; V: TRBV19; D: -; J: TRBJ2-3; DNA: TGTGCCAGTAGTGTGGTCACCTTTACAGATACGCAGTATTTT; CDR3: CASSVVTFTDTQYF
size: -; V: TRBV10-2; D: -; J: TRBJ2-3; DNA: TGCGCCAGCAGTGAAATCCCACAGGGCGGTCGCACAGATACGCAGTATTTT; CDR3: CASSEIPQGGRTDTQYF
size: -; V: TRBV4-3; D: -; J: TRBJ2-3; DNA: TGCGCCAGCAGCCAAGATCGGGGGCTTGGAGATACGCAGTATTTT; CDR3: CASSQDRGLGDTQYF
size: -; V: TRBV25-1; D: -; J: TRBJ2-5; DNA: TGTGCCAGCAGTGAACGAGGGGGATCCCAAGAGACCCAGTACTTC; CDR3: CASSERGGSQETQYF
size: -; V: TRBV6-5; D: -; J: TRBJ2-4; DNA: TGTGCCAGCAGCCCTCCCGGGACCTCCAAAAACATTCAGTACTTC; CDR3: CASSPPGTSKNIQYF
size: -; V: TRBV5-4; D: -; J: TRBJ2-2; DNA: TGTGCCAGCAGCTTGGGGAGGGGAGGGAACACCGGGGAGCTGTTTTTT; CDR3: CASSLGRGGNTGELFF
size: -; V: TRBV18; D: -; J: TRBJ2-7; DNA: TGTGCCAGCTCACCAGAAGGCTACGAGCAGTACTTC; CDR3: CASSPEGYEQYF
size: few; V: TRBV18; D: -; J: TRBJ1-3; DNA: TGTGCCAGCTCACCACAAGACTCTGGAAACACCATATATTTT; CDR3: CASSPQDSGNTIYF
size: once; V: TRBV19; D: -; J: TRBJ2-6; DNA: TGTGCCAGTAGTCTCTTCAGGGACGTGACCCCCCCCTCAGAAAACTCTGGGGCCAACGTCCTGACTTTC; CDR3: CASSLFRDVTPPSENSGANVLTF
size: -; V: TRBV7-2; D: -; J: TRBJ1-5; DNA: TGTGCCAGCAGCTTAGTGGCAGATAGCAATCAGCCCCAGCATTTT; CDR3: CASSLVADSNQPQHF
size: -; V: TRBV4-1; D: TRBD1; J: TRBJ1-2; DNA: TGCGCCAGCAGCCAGACAGACAGGGAGGCGTTCGGCTACACCTTC; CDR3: CASSQTDREAFGYTF
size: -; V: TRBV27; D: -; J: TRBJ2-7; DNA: TGTGCCAGCGCGTACCGGGACAAGGAGTACTTC; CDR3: CASAYRDKEYF
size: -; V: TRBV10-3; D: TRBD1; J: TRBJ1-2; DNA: TGTGCCATCAGTGATTACAGGGGTAATGGCTACACCTTC; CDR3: CAISDYRGNGYTF
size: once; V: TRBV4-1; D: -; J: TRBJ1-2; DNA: TGCGCCAGCAGCCAAGAATCAAGGACAATCTATGGCTACACCTTC; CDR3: CASSQESRTIYGYTF
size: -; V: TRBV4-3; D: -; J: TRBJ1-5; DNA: TGCGCCAGCAGCCAGAATAGGGCGATTAGCAATCAGCCCCAGCATTTT; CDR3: CASSQNRAISNQPQHF
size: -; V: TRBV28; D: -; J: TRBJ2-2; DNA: TGTGCCAGCAGTTTGGACAAGGGAGAATACACCGGGGAGCTGTTTTTT; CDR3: CASSLDKGEYTGELFF
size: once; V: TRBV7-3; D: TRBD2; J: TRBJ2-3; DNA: TGTGCCAGCAGCTTAGGGGCGGGAGGCCGACATACGCAGTATTTT; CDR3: CASSLGAGGRHTQYF
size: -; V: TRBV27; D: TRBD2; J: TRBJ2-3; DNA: TGTGCCAGTTGGGCTAGCGGGGGGGCCCGGGATACGCAGTATTTT; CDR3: CASWASGGARDTQYF
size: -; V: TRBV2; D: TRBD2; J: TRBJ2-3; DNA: TGTGCCAGCAGTACTAGCGGGGGACTTACGGGGACGCAGTATTTT; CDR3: CASSTSGGLTGTQYF
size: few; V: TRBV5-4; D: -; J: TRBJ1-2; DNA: TGTGCCAGCAGCTTGTCGGCCGTTCCTAACTATGGCTACACCTTC; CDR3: CASSLSAVPNYGYTF
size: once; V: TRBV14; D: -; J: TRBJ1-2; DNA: TGTGCCAGCAGCCCTCTCGTCGGGATTGACTATGGCTACACCTTC; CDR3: CASSPLVGIDYGYTF
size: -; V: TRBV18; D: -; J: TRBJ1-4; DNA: TGTGCCAGCTCACCGGGCGCTGCAACTAATGAAAAACTGTTTTTT; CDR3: CASSPGAATNEKLFF
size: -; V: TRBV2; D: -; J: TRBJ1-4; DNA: TGTGCCAGCAGTCCGGACCTCGCAACTAATGAAAAACTGTTTTTT; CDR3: CASSPDLATNEKLFF
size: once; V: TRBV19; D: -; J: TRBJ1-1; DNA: TGTGCCAGTATCGGGAACACTGAAGCTTTCTTT; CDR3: CASIGNTEAFF
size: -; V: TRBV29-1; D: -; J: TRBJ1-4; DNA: TGCAGCGCGGGGGCGCCCGGGGCCGGAGGAAAACTGTTTTTT; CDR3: CSAGAPGAGGKLFF
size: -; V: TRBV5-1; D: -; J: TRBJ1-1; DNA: TGCGCCAGCAGCTTTCGGGGGATGAACACTGAAGCTTTCTTT; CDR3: CASSFRGMNTEAFF
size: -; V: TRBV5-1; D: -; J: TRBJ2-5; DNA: TGCGCCAGCAGCTTCGCTAGCGAGGAGACCCAGTACTTC; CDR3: CASSFASEETQYF
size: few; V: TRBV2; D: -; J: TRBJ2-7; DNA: TGTGCCAGCAGGGCGGGGACCTTGTACGAGCAGTACTTC; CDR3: CASRAGTLYEQYF
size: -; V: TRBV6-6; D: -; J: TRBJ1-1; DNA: TGTGCCAGCAGTTACTCGACGGTGAACACTGAAGCTTTCTTT; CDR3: CASSYSTVNTEAFF
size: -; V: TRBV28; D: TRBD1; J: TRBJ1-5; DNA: TGTGCCAGCACCCTGCGACAGGGGTTGAGAAATCAGCCCCAGCATTTT; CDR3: CASTLRQGLRNQPQHF
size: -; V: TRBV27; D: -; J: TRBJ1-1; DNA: TGTGCCAGCAGTGCCAACCTAGTCACTGAAGCTTTCTTT; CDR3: CASSANLVTEAFF
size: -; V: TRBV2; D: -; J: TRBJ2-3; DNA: TGTGCCAGCTGGGGGGGCGGGAGCACAGATACGCAGTATTTT; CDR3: CASWGGGSTDTQYF
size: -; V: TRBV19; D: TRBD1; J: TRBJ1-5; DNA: TGTGCCAGTAGTATACCCAAACAGGGGGCATTACCTTATAGCAATCAGCCCCAGCATTTT; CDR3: CASSIPKQGALPYSNQPQHF
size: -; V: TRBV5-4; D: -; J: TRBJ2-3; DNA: TGTGCCAGCAGCCACCCCTTTGGAGATACGCAGTATTTT; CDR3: CASSHPFGDTQYF
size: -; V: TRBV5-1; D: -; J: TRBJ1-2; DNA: TGCGCCAGCAGCTTGAACAGGCCGCTGGATGGCTACACCTTC; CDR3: CASSLNRPLDGYTF
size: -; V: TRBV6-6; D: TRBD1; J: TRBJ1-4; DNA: TGTGCCAGCACCCCTTCCAGGGGGGGGAATGAAAAACTGTTTTTT; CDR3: CASTPSRGGNEKLFF
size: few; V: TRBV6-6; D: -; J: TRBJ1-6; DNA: TGTGCCAGCAGTCCGAATTTCCTACTCCACTTT; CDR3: CASSPNFLLHF
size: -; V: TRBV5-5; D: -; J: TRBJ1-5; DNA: TGTGCCAGCAGCCGCCAACCCGGGACGCGGTATAGCAATCAGCCCCAGCATTTT; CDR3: CASSRQPGTRYSNQPQHF
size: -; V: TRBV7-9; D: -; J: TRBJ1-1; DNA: TGTGCCAGCACGGGCAGCCGGAACACTGAAGCTTTCTTT; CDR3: CASTGSRNTEAFF
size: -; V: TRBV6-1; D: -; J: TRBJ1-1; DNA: TGTGCCAGCAGTGAAGGGGGGGCCCCGAACACTGAAGCTTTCTTT; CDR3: CASSEGGAPNTEAFF